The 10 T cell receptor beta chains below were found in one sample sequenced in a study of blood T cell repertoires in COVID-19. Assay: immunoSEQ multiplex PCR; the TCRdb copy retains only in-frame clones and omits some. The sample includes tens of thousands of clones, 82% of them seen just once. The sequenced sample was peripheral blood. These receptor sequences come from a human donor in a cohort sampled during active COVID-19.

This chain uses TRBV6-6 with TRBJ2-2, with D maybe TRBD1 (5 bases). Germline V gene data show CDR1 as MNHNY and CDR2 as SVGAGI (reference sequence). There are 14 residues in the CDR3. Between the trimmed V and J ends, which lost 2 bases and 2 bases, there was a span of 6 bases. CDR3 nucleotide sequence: TGTGCCAGCAGTTACAGGGGTAACACCGGGGAGCTGTTTTTT. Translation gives CASSYRGNTGELFF.

As DNA, the CDR3 is TGCAGTGCTAGAGGAGGCGAAAAACTGTTTTTT. Translated: CSARGGEKLFF. The V call is TRBV20-1, the J call TRBJ1-4, with no clear D. Germline V gene lookup returns CDR1 DFQATT and CDR2 SNEGSKA (reference sequence). Deletions cut 1 base from V and 8 bases from J, with 5 bases between. The length of the CDR3 is 11 residues.

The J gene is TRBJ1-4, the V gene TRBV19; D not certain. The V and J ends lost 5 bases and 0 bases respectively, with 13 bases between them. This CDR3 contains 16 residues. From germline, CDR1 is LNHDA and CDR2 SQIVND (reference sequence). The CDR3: CASSLAGAATNEKLFF. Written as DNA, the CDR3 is TGTGCCAGTAGTCTCGCGGGAGCCGCAACTAATGAAAAACTGTTTTTT.

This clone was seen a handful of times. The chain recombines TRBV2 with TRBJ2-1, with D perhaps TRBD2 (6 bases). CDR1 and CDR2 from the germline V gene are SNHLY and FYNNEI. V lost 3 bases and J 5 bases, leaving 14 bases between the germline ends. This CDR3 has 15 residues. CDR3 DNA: TGTGCCAGCAGTGATCCCCAGGAGGGTAACAATGAGCAGTTCTTC. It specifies CASSDPQEGNNEQFF.

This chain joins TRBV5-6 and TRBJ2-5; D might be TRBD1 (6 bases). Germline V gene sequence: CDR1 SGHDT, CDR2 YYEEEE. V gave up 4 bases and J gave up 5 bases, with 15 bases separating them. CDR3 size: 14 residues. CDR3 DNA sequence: TGTGCCAGCAGCGACACAGGGCTGGGGGAGACCCAGTACTTC. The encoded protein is CASSDTGLGETQYF.

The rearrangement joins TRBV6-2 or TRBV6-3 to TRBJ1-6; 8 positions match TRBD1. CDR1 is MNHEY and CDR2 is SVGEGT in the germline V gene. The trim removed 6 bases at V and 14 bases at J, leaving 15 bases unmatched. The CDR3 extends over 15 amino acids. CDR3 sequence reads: CASSPSTGEIRTLHF. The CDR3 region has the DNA TGTGCCAGCAGCCCTTCGACAGGGGAGATAAGGACCCTCCACTTT.

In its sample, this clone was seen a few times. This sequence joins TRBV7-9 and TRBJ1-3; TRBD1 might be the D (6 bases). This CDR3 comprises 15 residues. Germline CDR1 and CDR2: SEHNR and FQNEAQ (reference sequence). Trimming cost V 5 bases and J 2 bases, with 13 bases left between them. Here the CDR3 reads CASSRLQGAGNTIYF. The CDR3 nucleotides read TGTGCCAGCAGCCGTCTACAGGGAGCTGGAAACACCATATATTTT.

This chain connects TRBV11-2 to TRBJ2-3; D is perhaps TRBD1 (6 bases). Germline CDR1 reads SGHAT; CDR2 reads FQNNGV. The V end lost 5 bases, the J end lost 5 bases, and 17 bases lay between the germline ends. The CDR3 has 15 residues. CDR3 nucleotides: TGTGCCAGCAGCCCTAGTGGGGGCTGGGGAGATACGCAGTATTTT. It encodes CASSPSGGWGDTQYF.

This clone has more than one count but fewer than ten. DNA of the CDR3: TGTGCCAGCAGCTCCACAGGGAGTCTATCACCCCTCCACTTT. This codes for CASSSTGSLSPLHF. This chain links TRBV7-9 with TRBJ1-6; tentative D call: TRBD1 (6 bases). This CDR3 has 14 residues. Germline CDR1 reads SEHNR; CDR2 reads FQNEAQ (reference sequence). V lost 4 bases, J lost 10 bases, and 14 bases lay in between.

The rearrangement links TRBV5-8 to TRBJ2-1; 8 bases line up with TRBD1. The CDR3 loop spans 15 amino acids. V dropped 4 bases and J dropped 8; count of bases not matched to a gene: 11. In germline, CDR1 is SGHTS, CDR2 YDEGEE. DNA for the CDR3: TGTGCCAGCAGCCCCGACAGGGGAGTGTTCGATGAGCAGTTCTTC. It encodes CASSPDRGVFDEQFF.